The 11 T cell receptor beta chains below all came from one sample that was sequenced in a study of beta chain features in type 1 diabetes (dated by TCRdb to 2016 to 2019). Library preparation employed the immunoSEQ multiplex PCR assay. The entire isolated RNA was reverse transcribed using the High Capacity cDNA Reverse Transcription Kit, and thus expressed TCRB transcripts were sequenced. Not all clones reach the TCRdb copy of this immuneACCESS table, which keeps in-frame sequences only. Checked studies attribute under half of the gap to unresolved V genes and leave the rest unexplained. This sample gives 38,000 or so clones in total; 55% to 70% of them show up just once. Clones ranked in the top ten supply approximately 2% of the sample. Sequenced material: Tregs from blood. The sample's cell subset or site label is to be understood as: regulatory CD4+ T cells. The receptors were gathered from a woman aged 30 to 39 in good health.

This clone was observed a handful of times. Here the CDR3 reads CASSLTAASLLSDTQYF. CDR3 nucleotide sequence: TGTGCCAGCAGCTTAACGGCGGCTAGCTTGCTATCAGATACGCAGTATTTT. The rearrangement uses TRBV7-9 and TRBJ2-3, with D maybe TRBD2 (5 bases). The germline V gene has CDR1 SEHNR and CDR2 FQNEAQ (reference sequence). This CDR3 comprises 17 residues. The V end was cut by 2 bases, the J end by 4 bases, with 19 bases between.

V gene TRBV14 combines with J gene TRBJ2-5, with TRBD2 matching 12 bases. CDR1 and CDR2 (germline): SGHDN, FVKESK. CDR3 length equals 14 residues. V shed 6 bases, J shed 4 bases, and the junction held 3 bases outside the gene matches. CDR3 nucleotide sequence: TGTGCCAGCAGTCCTAGCGGGAGGGGAGAGACCCAGTACTTC. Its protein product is CASSPSGRGETQYF.

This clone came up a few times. The CDR3 sequence is CASSSRDRGHGYTF. The CDR3 nucleotides are TGCGCCAGCAGCTCGCGGGACAGGGGTCATGGCTACACCTTC. This sequence joins TRBV5-1 and TRBJ1-2; 10 nucleotides match TRBD1. Trimming cost V 3 bases and J 6 bases; bases outside gene matches: 5. This CDR3 is 14 amino acids long. Germline V gene data show CDR1 as SGHRS and CDR2 as YFSETQ. The entire variable domain, with the rest obtained from reference TRBV5-1 and TRBJ1-2, is as follows: KAGVTQTPRYLIKTRGQQVTLSCSPISGHRSVSWYQQTPGQGLQFLFEYFSETQRNKGNFPGRFSGRQFSNSRSEMNVSTLELGDSALYLCASSSRDRGHGYTFGSGTRLTVV.

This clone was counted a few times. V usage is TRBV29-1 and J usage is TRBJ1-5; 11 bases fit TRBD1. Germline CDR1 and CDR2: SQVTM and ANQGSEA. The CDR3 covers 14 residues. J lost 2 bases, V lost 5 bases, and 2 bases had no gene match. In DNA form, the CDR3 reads TGCAGCGTTCGGACAGGGGGCGGCAATCAGCCCCAGCATTTT. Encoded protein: CSVRTGGGNQPQHF.

The CDR3 DNA sequence: TGCAGCGTTTCGGGACAGGGAGAGAATGAGCAGTTCTTC. Its translation: CSVSGQGENEQFF. The chain combines TRBV29-1 with TRBJ2-1; 9 bases agree with TRBD1. This CDR3 has 13 residues. Germline V lookup: CDR1 SQVTM, CDR2 ANQGSEA. The junction had 6 bases not matched to a gene; V was cut back by 5 bases and J by 7 bases.

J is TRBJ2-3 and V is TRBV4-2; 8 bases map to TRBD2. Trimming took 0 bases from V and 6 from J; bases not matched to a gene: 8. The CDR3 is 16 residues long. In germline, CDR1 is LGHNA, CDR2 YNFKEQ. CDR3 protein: CASSQEGQRGRDTQYF. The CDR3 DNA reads TGTGCCAGCAGCCAAGAAGGTCAGCGGGGGAGGGATACGCAGTATTTT.

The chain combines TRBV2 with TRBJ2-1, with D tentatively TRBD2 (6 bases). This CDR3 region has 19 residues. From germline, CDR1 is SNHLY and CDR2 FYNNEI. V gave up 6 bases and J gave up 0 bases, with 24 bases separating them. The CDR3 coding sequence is TGTGCCAGCAGGGGTCCAAGTCGACACCGGGAGAGCTCCTACAATGAGCAGTTCTTC. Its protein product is CASRGPSRHRESSYNEQFF.

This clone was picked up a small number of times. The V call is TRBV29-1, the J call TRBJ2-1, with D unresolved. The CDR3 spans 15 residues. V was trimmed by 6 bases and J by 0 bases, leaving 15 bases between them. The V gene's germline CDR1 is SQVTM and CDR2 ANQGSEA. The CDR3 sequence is CSVHSSRYSYNEQFF. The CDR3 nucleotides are TGCAGCGTCCATAGTTCTAGGTACTCCTACAATGAGCAGTTCTTC.

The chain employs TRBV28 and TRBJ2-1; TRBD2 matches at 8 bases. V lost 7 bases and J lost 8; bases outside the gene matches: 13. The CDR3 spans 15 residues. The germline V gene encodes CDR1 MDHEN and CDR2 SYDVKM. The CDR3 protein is CASKSPAGVWDEQFF. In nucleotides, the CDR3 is TGTGCCAGCAAGTCCCCAGCGGGAGTGTGGGATGAGCAGTTCTTC.

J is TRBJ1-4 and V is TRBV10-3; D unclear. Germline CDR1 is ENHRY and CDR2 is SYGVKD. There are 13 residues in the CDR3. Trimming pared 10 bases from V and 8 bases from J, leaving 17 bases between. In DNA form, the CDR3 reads TGTGCCACAGCGGGAGGACTGGGGGAAAAACTGTTTTTT. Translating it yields CATAGGLGEKLFF.

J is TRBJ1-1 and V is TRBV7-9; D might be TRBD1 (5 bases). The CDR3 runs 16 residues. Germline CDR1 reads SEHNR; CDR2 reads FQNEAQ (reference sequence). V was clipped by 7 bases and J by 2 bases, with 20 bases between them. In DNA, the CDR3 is TGTGCCAGCATAAGGCCAGCAGGGATAACTAACACTGAAGCTTTCTTT. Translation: CASIRPAGITNTEAFF.